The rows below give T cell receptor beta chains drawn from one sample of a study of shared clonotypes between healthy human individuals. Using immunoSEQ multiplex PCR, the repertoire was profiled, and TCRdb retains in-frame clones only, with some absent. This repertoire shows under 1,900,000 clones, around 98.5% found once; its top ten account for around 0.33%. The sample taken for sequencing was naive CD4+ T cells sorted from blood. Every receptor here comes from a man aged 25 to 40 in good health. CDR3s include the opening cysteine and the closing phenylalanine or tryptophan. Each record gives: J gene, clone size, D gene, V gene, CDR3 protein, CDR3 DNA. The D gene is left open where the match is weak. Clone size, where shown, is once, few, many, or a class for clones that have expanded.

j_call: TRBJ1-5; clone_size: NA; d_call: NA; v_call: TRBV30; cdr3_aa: CAWSRGDSNQPQHF; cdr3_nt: TGTGCCTGGAGCCGGGGGGACAGCAATCAGCCCCAGCATTTT
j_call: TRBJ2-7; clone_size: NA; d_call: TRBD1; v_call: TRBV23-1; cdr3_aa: CASSQMLGTGAPEQYF; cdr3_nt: TGCGCCAGCAGTCAAATGCTAGGGACAGGGGCGCCCGAGCAGTACTTC
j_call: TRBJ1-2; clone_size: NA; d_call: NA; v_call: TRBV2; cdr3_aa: CGGFGRANYGYTF; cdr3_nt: TGTGGGGGTTTTGGTCGGGCTAACTATGGCTACACCTTC
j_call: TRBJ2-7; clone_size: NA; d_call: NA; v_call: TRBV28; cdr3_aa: CASSSSPSYEQYF; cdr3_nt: TGTGCCAGCAGCTCAAGTCCTTCCTACGAGCAGTACTTC
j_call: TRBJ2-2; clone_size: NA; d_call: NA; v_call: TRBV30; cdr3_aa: CAWTTQGRGGELFF; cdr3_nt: TGTGCCTGGACCACACAGGGAAGAGGCGGGGAGCTGTTTTTT
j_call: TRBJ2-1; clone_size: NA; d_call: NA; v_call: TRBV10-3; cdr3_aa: CAISGGGQQFF; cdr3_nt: TGTGCCATCAGTGGAGGGGGACAGCAGTTCTTC
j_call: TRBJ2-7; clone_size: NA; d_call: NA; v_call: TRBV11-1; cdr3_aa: CASSLLDGPYEQYF; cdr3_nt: TGTGCCAGCAGCTTATTGGACGGACCCTACGAGCAGTACTTC
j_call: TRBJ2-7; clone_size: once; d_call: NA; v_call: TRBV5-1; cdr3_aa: CASSLGSGVGYEQYF; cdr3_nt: TGCGCCAGCAGCTTGGGATCGGGAGTGGGCTACGAGCAGTACTTC
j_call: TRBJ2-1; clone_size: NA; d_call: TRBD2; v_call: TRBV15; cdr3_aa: CATSRGGRGNNEQFF; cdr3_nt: TGTGCCACCAGCAGAGGCGGGAGGGGAAACAATGAGCAGTTCTTC
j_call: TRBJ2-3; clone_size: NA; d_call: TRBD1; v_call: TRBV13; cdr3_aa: CASSLAIGTGSTDTQYF; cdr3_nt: TGTGCCAGCAGCTTAGCCATCGGGACAGGGAGCACAGATACGCAGTATTTT
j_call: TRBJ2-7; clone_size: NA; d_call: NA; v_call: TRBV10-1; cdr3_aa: CASSPGTPPTYEQYF; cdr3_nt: TGCGCCAGCAGCCCCGGGACACCTCCAACCTACGAGCAGTACTTC
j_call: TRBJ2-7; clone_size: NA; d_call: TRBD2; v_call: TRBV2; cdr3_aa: CASSESFLVASGSNTYEQYF; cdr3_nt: TGTGCCAGCAGTGAAAGCTTCTTGGTGGCTAGCGGGAGTAATACCTACGAGCAGTACTTC
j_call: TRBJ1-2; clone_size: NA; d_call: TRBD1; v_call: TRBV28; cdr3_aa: CASSFIQQGPYGYGYTF; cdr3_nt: TGTGCCAGCAGTTTTATTCAACAGGGGCCGTATGGCTATGGCTACACCTTC
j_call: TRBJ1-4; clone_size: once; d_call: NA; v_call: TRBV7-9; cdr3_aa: CASSTMQAGTTNEKLFF; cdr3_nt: TGTGCCAGCAGCACGATGCAAGCGGGGACAACTAATGAAAAACTGTTTTTT
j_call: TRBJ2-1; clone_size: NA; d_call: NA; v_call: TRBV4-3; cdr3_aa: CASSQSRVGNEQFF; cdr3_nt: TGCGCCAGCAGCCAATCGCGGGTGGGCAATGAGCAGTTCTTC
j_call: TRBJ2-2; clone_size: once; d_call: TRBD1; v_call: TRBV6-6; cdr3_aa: CASREQGAHTGELFF; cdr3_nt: TGTGCCAGCAGGGAACAGGGGGCTCACACCGGGGAGCTGTTTTTT
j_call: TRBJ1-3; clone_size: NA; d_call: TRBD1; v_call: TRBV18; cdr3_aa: CASSPFLGQGGGNTIYF; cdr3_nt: TGTGCCAGCTCACCTTTCCTGGGACAGGGAGGAGGCAACACCATATATTTT
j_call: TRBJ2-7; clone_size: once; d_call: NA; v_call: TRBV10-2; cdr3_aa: CASSTRGLVGYEQYF; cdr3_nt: TGCGCCAGCTCTACCAGAGGGCTAGTTGGCTACGAGCAGTACTTC
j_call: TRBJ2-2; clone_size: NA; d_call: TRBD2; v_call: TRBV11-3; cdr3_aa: CASSPIEGGVTGELFF; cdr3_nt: TGTGCCAGCAGCCCCATTGAGGGAGGGGTCACCGGGGAGCTGTTTTTT
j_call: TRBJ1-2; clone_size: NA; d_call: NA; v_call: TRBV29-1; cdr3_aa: CSVDGNGYTF; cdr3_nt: TGCAGCGTTGACGGGAATGGCTACACCTTC
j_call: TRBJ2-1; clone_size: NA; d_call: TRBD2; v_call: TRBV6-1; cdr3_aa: CASSETAASGLYNEQFF; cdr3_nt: TGTGCCAGCAGTGAAACAGCGGCTAGCGGACTTTACAATGAGCAGTTCTTC
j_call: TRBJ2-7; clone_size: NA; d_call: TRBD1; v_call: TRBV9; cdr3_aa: CASSVGDRGFSYEQYF; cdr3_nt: TGTGCCAGCAGCGTAGGGGACAGGGGTTTCTCCTACGAGCAGTACTTC
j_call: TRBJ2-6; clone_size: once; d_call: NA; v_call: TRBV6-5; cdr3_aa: CASSSPQGYNVLTF; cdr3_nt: TGTGCCAGCAGCTCCCCACAGGGTTACAACGTCCTGACTTTC
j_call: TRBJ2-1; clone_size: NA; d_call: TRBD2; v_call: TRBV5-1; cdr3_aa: CASSAGLAGVANEQFF; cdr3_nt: TGCGCCAGCAGCGCGGGACTAGCGGGAGTTGCCAATGAGCAGTTCTTC
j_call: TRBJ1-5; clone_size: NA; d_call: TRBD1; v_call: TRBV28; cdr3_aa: CASSVRDSLFLGRHSRQHF; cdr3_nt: TGTGCCAGCAGTGTCCGGGACAGTCTTTTTTTAGGCCGTCACTCTCGCCAGCATTTT
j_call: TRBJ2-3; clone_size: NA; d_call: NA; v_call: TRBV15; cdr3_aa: CATSRDPGYSDTQYF; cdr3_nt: TGTGCCACCAGCAGAGATCCTGGGTATTCAGATACGCAGTATTTT
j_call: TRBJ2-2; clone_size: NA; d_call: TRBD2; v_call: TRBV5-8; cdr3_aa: CASSLEIGLAGTGELFF; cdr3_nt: TGTGCCAGCAGCTTGGAGATTGGGCTAGCGGGGACCGGGGAGCTGTTTTTT
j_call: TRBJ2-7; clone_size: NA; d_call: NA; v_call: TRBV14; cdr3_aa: CASSPGIRFGTKTYEQYF; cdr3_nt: TGTGCCAGCAGCCCAGGTATTCGATTCGGGACAAAAACCTACGAGCAGTACTTC
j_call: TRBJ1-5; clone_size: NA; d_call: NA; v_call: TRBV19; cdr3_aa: CASTGEWTGRITGQPQHF; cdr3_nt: TGTGCCAGTACAGGGGAATGGACGGGTAGGATAACGGGTCAGCCCCAGCATTTT
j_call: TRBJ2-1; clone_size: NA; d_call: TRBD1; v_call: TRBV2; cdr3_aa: CASSGWDRVVSSSYNEQFF; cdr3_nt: TGTGCCAGCAGTGGTTGGGACAGGGTAGTATCGAGCTCCTACAATGAGCAGTTCTTC
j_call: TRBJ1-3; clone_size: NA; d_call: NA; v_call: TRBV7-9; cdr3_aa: CASSLTGRSGNTIYF; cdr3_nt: TGTGCCAGCAGCCTTACAGGTCGCTCTGGAAACACCATATATTTT
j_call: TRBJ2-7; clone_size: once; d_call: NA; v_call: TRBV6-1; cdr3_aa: CASSETPLHYEQYF; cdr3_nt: TGTGCCAGCAGTGAAACCCCGCTCCACTACGAGCAGTACTTC
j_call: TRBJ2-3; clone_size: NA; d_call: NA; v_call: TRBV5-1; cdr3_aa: CASSWHAGQNTDTQYF; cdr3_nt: TGCGCCAGCAGCTGGCACGCGGGACAGAACACAGATACGCAGTATTTT
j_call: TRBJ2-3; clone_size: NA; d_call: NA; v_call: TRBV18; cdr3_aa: CASSPKTGLTDTQYF; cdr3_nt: TGTGCCAGCTCACCTAAGACAGGCCTCACAGATACGCAGTATTTT
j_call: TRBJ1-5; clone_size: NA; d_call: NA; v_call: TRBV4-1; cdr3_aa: CASSQVGQSNQPQHF; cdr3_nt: TGCGCCAGCAGCCAAGTAGGCCAGAGCAATCAGCCCCAGCATTTT
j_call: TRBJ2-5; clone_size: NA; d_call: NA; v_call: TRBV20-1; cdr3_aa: CSAVRVETQYF; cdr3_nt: TGCAGTGCCGTAAGGGTCGAGACCCAGTACTTC
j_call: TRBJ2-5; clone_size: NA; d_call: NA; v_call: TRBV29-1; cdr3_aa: CSVEVNYRYQETQYF; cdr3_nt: TGCAGCGTTGAGGTTAACTATAGGTACCAAGAGACCCAGTACTTC
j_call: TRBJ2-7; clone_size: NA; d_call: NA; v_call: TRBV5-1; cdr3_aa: CASSLGIGNYEQYF; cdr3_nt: TGCGCCAGCAGCTTAGGGATCGGGAACTACGAGCAGTACTTC
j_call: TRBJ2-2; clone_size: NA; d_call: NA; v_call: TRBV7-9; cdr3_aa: CASSILGAGELFF; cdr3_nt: TGTGCCAGCAGCATTTTGGGTGCCGGGGAGCTGTTTTTT
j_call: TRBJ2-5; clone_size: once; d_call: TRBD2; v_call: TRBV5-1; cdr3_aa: CASSTGTRQETQYF; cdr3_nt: TGCGCCAGCAGCACCGGGACTAGGCAAGAGACCCAGTACTTC
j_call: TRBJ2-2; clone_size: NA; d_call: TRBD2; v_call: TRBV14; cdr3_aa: CASSHWTSGTGELFF; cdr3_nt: TGTGCCAGCAGCCATTGGACTAGCGGCACCGGGGAGCTGTTTTTT
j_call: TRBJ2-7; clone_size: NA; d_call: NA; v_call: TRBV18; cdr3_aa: CASSPVPEAYEQYF; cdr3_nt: TGTGCCAGCTCACCAGTCCCCGAGGCCTACGAGCAGTACTTC
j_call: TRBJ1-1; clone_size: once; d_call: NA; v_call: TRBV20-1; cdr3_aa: CSARRAEAFF; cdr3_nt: TGCAGTGCTAGAAGGGCTGAAGCTTTCTTT
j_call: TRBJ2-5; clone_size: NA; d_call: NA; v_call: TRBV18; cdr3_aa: CASSPQVGAFETQYF; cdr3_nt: TGTGCCAGCTCACCCCAGGTTGGGGCTTTTGAGACCCAGTACTTC
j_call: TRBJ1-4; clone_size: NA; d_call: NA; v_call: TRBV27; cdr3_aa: CASSLSRTTNEKLFF; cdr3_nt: TGTGCCAGCAGTTTATCTCGCACAACTAATGAAAAACTGTTTTTT
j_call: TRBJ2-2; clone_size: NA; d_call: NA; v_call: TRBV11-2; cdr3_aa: CASSLWAGELFF; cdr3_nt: TGTGCCAGCAGCTTATGGGCCGGGGAGCTGTTTTTT
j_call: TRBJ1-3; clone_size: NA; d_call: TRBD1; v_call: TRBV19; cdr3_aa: CASIPDRAGNTIYF; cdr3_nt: TGTGCCAGTATCCCGGACAGGGCTGGAAACACCATATATTTT
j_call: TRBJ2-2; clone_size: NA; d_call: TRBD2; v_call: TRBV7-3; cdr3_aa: CASSHSGRAGTGELFF; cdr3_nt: TGTGCCAGCAGTCATAGCGGGAGGGCCGGCACCGGGGAGCTGTTTTTT
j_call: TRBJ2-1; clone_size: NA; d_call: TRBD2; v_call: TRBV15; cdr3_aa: CATSRDVAGGYNEQFF; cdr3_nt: TGTGCCACCAGCAGAGATGTTGCGGGAGGGTACAATGAGCAGTTCTTC